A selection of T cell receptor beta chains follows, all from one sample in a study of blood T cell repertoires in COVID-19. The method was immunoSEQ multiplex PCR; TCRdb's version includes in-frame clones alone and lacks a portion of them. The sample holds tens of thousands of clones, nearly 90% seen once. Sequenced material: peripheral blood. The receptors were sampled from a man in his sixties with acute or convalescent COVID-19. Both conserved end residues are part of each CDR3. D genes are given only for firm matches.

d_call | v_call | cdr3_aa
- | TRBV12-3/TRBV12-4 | CASSRGGAEGYTF
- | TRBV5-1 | CASSPGGRGGANVLTF
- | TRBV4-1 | CASSQDLQSAGTQYF
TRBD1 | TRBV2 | CASSEGTGTYEQYF
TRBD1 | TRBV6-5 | CASRSTGGGGTQYF
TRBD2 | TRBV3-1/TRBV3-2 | CASSRRSASGGADTQYF
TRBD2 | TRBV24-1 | CATSDVRTSGGEINEQFF
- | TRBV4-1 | CASNLIPGESQPQHF
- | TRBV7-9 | CASSLADSLYEQYF
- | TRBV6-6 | CASSQGSVGNTIYF
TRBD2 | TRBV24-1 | CATSDLIPGGTQYF
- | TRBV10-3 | CAISDVNQPQHF
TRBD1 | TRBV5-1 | CASSLDGTGWGYTF
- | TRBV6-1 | CASSENREANYGYTF
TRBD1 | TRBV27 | CASSLSPLDRVYGYTF
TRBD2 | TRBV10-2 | CASSASGGVNIQYF
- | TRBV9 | CASTIIGSSTDTQYF
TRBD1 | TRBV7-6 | CASSAGTGSNQPQHF
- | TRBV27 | CASSLAGSGNTIYF
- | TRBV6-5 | CASSYSDGRTEAFF
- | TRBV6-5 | CASSYSGHLNTEAFF
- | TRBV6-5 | CASSRADTQYF
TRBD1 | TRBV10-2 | CASKDRGRSDTQYF
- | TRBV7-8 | CASSLGGVGTKNTEAFF
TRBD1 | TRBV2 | CASKTEQGWREQYF
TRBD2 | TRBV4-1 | CASSTTAGGEQFF
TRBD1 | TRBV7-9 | CASSLSGGGDEKLFF
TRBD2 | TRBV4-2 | CASSQEPTSGNTDTQYF
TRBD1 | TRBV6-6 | CASSYSGQGGEKLFF
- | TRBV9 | CASSPRGSSGANVLTF
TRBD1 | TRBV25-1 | CASSVRGLPNTEAFF
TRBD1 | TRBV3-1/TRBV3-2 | CASSRLEGTGGLYEQYF
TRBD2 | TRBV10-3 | CAMRAGEHTDTQYF
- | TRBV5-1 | CASSFKNGGGDTDTQYF
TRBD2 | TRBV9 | CASSVATTSGGAYNEQFF
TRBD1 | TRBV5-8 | CASSHRDSSTDWFNQPQHF
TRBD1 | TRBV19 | CASRQGNYFDMNTEAFF
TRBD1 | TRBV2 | CASSRQGAGSEKLFF
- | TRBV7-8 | CASSLERFAGNTIYF
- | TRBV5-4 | CASSFLSGVGYTF
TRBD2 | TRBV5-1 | CASSLAGEGEQFF
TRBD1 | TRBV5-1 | CASSLDGTGVQPQHF
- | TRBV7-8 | CASSYRVGVTEAFF
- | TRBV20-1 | CSASSGGNTYSTDTQYF
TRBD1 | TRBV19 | CASSISPGGQGNYGYTF
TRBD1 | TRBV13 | CASSPGQGGNTIYF
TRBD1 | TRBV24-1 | CATSAKQTGGGEKLFF
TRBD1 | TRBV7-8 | CASSLRTGAYDTQYF
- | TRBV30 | CAWSVRGRKDTQYF
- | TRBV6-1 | CASSEVFTDTQYF
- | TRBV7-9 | CASSGRQFEAFF
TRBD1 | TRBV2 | CARGQGGGYTF